This T cell receptor (beta chain) comes out of a study of CD8+ T cells in alopecia areata. Treatment specified: oral pan-JAK inhibitor, 5-10 mg twice daily. Whole-study findings and limits: On tofacitinib, scalp and blood still held many of the expanded lesional clones. For lesional scalp, especially alopecia totalis/universalis, clonality was higher than in normal scalp. Against the mouse data, patients shared TCRs less clearly, possibly for HLA reasons. Having one nonresponder leaves uncertain how baseline CD8+ expansion relates to response.

Extracted from the samples, RNA was reverse transcribed into cDNA to serve as the sequencing template. Method: immunoSEQ multiplex PCR; TCRdb's copy keeps in-frame clones and lacks some. This sample has more than 200,000 clones, with approximately 65% found just once. V was clipped by 7 bases and J by 1 base, with 4 bases between them. CDR3 size: 10 residues. Germline CDR1 reads GTSNPN; CDR2 reads SVGIG (reference sequence). This clone was detected a few times. The antigen remains unidentified. The rearrangement links TRBV30 to TRBJ1-2; D unresolved. The source material was CD4+ T cells sorted from blood, sampled between weeks 43 and 45, from a patient treated with tofacitinib. The receptor was derived from a human donor with alopecia areata. CDR3 protein: CASLNYGYTF. The CDR3 bases are TGTGCCTCCCTTAACTATGGCTACACCTTC.